This T cell receptor (beta chain) originates from a study of blood T cell repertoires in COVID-19. Study-level information: Italy, Spain and the United States were the sources of the convalescent and acute COVID-19 samples. Sample material is recorded as cDNA or gDNA derived from T cells, B-cell-depleted T cells, or PBMCs.

CDR3 length: 16 residues. CDR1 is SQVTM, CDR2 ANQGSEA, per germline. The V gene end was trimmed by 5 bases and the J gene end by 4 bases; junction bases not matched to a gene: 14. The authors' processing: Reference gene primer amplification in the assay estimated nucleated cell counts. Sequencing was performed with immunoSEQ multiplex PCR; in TCRdb, only in-frame clones are kept and a portion is missing. Clone size and the V and J calls come from that table; the DNA yielded D and trimming. Found here are around 72,000 clones, roughly 87% of them singletons; the top ten hold approximately 31%. The sequenced material came from peripheral blood. This rearrangement joins TRBV29-1 to TRBJ2-3; 8 bases agree with TRBD2. The clonotype comes from a middle-aged man with acute or convalescent COVID-19. CDR3 sequence: CSVTPPGGGSADTQYF. DNA of the CDR3: TGCAGCGTTACCCCACCCGGCGGGGGGAGTGCAGATACGCAGTATTTT.